This entry concerns a single T cell receptor beta chain. What it binds is not known. Both 60 Vbeta primers and 13 Jbeta primers went into the PCR. Here immunoSEQ multiplex PCR was the method, and the copy in TCRdb shows in-frame clones only, minus some. The sample lists about 91,000 clones, around nine tenths occurring once. This entry is derived from a study of cytomegalovirus exposure and HLA in healthy donors. Regarding the study as a whole: Among the sequence variants, a highly shared cluster was likely an artifact of sequencing.

The CDR3 runs to 14 residues. V was pared by 1 base and J by 3 bases, with 9 bases between. Germline-derived CDR1 and CDR2 are MNHNS and SASEGT. All the people who gave samples were healthy bone marrow donors. The chain joins TRBV6-1 to TRBJ1-1; possibly TRBD1 for D (6 bases). The sample consisted of PBMCs. This TCR derives from a man aged 25-40 years in good health and CMV-seropositive. The CDR3 coding sequence is TGTGCCAGCAGTGAAGTAGGGGGTTACACTGAAGCTTTCTTT. Translating it yields CASSEVGGYTEAFF.